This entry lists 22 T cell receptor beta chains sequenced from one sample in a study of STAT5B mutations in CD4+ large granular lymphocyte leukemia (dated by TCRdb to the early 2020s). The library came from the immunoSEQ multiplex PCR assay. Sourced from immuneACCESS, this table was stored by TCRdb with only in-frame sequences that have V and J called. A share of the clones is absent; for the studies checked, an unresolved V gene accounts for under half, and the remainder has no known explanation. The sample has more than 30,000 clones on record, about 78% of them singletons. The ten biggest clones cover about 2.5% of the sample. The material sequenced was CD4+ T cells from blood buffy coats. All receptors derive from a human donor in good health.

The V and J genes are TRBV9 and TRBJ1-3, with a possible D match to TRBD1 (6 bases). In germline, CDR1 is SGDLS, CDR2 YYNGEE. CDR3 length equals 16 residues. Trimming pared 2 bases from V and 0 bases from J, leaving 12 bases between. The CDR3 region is CASSVGDTTSGNTIYF. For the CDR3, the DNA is TGTGCCAGCAGCGTGGGGGACACTACCTCTGGAAACACCATATATTTT.

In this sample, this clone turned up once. CDR3 region: CSVLAMIGNEQFF. CDR3 nucleotide sequence: TGCAGCGTGCTAGCTATGATTGGCAATGAGCAGTTCTTC. The gene calls are TRBV29-1 and TRBJ2-1; D perhaps matches TRBD2 (5 bases). V shed 6 bases and J shed 6 bases, with 15 bases lying between them. Germline CDR1 and CDR2: SQVTM and ANQGSEA. The CDR3 runs to 13 residues.

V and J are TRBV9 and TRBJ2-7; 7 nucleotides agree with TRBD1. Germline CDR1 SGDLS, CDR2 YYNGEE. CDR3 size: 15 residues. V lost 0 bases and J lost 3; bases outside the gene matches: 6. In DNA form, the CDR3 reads TGTGCCAGCAGCGTAGCCCCCGACAGGGACTACGAGCAGTACTTC. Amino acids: CASSVAPDRDYEQYF.

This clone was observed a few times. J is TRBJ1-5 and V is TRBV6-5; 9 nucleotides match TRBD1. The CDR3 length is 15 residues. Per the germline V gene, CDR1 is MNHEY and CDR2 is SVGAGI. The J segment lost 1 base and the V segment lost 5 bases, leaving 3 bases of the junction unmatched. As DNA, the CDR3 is TGTGCCAGCAGTCAGACAGGGGGGAGCAATCAGCCCCAGCATTTT. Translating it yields CASSQTGGSNQPQHF.

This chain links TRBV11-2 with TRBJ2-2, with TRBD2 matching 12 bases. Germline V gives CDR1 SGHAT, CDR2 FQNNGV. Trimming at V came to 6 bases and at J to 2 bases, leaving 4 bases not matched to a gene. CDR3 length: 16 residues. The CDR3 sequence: CASRPLAGGNTGELFF. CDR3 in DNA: TGTGCCAGCAGACCACTAGCGGGGGGTAACACCGGGGAGCTGTTTTTT.

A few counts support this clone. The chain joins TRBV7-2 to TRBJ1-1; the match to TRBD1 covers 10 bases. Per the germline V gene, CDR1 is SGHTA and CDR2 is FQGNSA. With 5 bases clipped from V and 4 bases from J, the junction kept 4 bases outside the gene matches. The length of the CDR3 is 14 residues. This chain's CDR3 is CASSNRDRGTEAFF. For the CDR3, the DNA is TGTGCCAGCAGCAACCGGGACAGGGGCACTGAAGCTTTCTTT. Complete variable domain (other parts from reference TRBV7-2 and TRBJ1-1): GAGVSQSPSNKVTEKGKDVELRCDPISGHTALYWYRQSLGQGLEFLIYFQGNSAPDKSGLPSDRFSAERTGGSVSTLTIQRTQQEDSAVYLCASSNRDRGTEAFFGQGTRLTVV.

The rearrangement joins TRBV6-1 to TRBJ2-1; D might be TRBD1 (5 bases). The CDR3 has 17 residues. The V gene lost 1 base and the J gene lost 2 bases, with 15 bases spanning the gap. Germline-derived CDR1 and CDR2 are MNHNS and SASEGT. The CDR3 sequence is CASSEGQGRLTYNEQFF. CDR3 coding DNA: TGTGCCAGCAGTGAAGGCCAGGGTCGACTCACCTACAATGAGCAGTTCTTC.

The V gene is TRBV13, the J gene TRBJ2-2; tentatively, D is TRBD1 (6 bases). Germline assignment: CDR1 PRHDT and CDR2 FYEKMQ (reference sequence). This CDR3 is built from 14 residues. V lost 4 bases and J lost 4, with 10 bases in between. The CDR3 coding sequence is TGTGCCAGCAGCTCCCAACAGGGCACCGGGGAGCTGTTTTTT. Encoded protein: CASSSQQGTGELFF.

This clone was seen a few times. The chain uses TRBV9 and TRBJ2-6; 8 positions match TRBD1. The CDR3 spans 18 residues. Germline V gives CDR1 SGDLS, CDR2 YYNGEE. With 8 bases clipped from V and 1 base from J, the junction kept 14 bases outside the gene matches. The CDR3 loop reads CASRDRLTGVSGANVLTF. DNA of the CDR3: TGTGCCAGTCGGGACCGGTTGACAGGGGTATCTGGGGCCAACGTCCTGACTTTC.

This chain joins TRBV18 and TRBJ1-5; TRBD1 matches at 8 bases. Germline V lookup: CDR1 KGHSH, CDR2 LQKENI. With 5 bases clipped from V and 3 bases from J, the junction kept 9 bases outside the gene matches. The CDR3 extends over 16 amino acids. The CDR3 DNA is TGTGCCAGCTCATACGGGAGACAGGGGATCAATCAGCCCCAGCATTTT. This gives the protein CASSYGRQGINQPQHF.

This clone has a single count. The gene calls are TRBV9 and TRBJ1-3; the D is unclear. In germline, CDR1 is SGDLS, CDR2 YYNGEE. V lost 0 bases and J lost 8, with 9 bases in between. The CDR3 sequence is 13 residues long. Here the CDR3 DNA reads TGTGCCAGCAGCGTAGGTAGTGGTGACACCATATATTTT. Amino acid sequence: CASSVGSGDTIYF.

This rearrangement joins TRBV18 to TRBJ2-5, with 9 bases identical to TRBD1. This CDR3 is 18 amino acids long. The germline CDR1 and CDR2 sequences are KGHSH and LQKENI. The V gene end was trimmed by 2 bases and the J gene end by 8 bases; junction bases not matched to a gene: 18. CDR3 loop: CASSPKGQGLLPSSTQYF. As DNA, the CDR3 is TGTGCCAGCTCACCAAAGGGACAGGGCCTCCTACCAAGTTCTACCCAGTACTTC.

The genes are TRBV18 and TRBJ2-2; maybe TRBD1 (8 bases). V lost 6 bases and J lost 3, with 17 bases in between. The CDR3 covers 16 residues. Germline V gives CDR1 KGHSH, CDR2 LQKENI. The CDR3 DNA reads TGTGCCAGCTCGCACCGACAGGGGAGGGACACCGGGGAGCTGTTTTTT. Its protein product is CASSHRQGRDTGELFF.

The chain's CDR3 is CASSRTGPTNTGELFF. The CDR3 DNA reads as TGTGCCAGCAGCCGGACAGGGCCCACGAACACCGGGGAGCTGTTTTTT. The chain is built from TRBV7-2 and TRBJ2-2; 8 positions match TRBD1. CDR1 and CDR2 from the germline V gene are SGHTA and FQGNSA. V lost 5 bases and J lost 0; bases outside the gene matches: 5. The CDR3 totals 16 residues. Full variable domain (rest looked up from reference TRBV7-2 and TRBJ2-2): GAGVSQSPSNKVTEKGKDVELRCDPISGHTALYWYRQSLGQGLEFLIYFQGNSAPDKSGLPSDRFSAERTGGSVSTLTIQRTQQEDSAVYLCASSRTGPTNTGELFFGEGSRLTVL.

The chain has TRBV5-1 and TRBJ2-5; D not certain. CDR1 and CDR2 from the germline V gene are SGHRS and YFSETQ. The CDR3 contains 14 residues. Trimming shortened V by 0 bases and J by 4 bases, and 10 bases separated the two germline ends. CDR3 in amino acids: CASSLAQPGETQYF. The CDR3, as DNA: TGCGCCAGCAGCTTGGCCCAGCCGGGAGAGACCCAGTACTTC.

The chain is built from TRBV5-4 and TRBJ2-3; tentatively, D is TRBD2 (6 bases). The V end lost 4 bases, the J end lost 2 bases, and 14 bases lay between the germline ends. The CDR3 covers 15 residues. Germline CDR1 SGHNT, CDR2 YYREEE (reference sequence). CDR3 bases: TGTGCCAGCAGCCTACCTCGGGGGTCCACAGATACGCAGTATTTT. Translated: CASSLPRGSTDTQYF.

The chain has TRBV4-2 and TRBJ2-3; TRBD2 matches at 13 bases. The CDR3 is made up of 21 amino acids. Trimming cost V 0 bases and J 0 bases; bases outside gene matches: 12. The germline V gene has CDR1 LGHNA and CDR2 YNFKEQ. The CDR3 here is CASSQEPSLAGGPSSTDTQYF. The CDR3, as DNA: TGTGCCAGCAGCCAAGAGCCCTCACTAGCGGGGGGGCCTTCAAGCACAGATACGCAGTATTTT.

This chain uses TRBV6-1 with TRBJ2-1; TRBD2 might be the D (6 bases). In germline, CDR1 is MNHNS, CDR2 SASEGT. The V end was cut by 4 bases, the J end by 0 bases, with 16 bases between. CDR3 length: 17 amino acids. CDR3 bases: TGTGCCAGCAGTGGCTCGCGTAGCGGCATCTCCTACAATGAGCAGTTCTTC. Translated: CASSGSRSGISYNEQFF.

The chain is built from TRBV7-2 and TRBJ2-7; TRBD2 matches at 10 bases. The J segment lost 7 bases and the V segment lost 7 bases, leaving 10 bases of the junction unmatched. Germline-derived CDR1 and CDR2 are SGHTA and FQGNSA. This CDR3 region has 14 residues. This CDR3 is CASIGSGGAGEQYF. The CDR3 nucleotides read TGTGCCAGCATCGGAAGCGGGGGGGCAGGGGAGCAGTACTTC.

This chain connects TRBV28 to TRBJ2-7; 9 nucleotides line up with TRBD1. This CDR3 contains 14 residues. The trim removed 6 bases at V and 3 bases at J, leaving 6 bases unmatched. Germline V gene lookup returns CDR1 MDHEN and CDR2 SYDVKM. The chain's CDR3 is CASSPTGGSYEQYF. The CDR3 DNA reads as TGTGCCAGCAGCCCGACAGGGGGAAGCTACGAGCAGTACTTC.

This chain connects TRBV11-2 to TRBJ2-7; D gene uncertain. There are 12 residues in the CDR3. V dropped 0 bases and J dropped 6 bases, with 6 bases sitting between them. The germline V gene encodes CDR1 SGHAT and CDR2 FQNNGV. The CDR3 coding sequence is TGTGCCAGCAGCTTAGAATTTGGCGAGCAGTACTTC. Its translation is CASSLEFGEQYF.

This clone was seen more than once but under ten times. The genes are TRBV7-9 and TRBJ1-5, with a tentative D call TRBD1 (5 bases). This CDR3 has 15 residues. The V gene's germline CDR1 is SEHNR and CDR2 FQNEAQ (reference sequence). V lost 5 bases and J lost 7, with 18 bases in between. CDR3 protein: CASSPRGGTGQPQHF. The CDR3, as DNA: TGTGCCAGCAGCCCCCGGGGAGGGACGGGGCAGCCCCAGCATTTT.